This TCR beta chain was retrieved from a study of blood T cells in healthy people across ages. General observations from the study: Strongly correlated with naive T cell percentage was TCR beta diversity. A roughly linear fall in TCR beta diversity per million T cells was seen with increasing age.

Every donor gave ten milliliters of peripheral blood. At least 7 million PBMCs were isolated per sample. A J-beta primer mix and a sample-barcoded 5' primer were used in a second PCR of roughly 7 to 12 cycles. TCRdb re-analysed the 5' RACE reads in MiXCR, keeping a single row per CDR3 protein. The sample has roughly 500,000 distinct CDR3 sequences; 25% to 30% are singletons. The V gene lost 0 bases and the J gene lost 2 bases, with 5 bases spanning the gap. The germline V gene has CDR1 DFQATT and CDR2 SNEGSKA (reference sequence). The CDR3 totals 13 residues. This clonotype was seen a few times. Its antigen remains unidentified.

The specimen sequenced was blood. V and J are TRBV20-1 and TRBJ1-5; D is undetermined. The source is a woman in her 70s in good health. CDR3 loop: CSARDRGNQPQHF. CDR3 nucleotide sequence: TGCAGTGCTAGAGATCGAGGCAATCAGCCCCAGCATTTT.